The TCR beta chain described here comes from a study of T-cell reconstitution after alpha-beta-depleted transplantation in children. Unique molecular identifiers were built into the TCRbeta library. Via MiXCR, TCRdb re-called the PCR reads, giving one row per CDR3 protein. The sample records a few hundred thousand distinct CDR3 sequences, approximately 16% being singletons. This clonotype occurred a few times. The receptor was derived from a human donor who donated a stem cell graft to a child with acute lymphoblastic leukemia. The sequencing here drew on PBMCs from the stem cell graft donor, taken from the stem cell graft.

The CDR3 bases are TGCAGTGCTAACGCCAATCCGGGACAGGCGTATGGACCCCTCCACTTT. Protein product: CSANANPGQAYGPLHF. The chain is built from TRBV20-1 and TRBJ1-6; 8 bases are a match to TRBD1. Germline-derived CDR1 and CDR2 are DFQATT and SNEGSKA (reference sequence). Losses at the gene ends were 4 bases for V and 12 bases for J; bases not matched to a gene: 17. The CDR3 totals 16 residues.